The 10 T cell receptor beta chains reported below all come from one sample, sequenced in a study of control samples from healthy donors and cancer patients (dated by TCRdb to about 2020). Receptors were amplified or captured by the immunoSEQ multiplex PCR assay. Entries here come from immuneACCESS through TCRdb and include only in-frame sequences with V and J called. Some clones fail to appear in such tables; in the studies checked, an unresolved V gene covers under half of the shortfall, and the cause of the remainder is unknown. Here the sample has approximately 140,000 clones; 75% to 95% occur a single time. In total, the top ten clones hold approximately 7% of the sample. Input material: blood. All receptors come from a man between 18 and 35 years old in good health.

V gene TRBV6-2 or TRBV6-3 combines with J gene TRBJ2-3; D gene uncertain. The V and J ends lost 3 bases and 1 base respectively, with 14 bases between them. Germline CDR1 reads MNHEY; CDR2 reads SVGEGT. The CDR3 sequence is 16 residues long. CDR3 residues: CASSYVGAGGTDTQYF. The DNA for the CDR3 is TGTGCCAGCAGTTATGTCGGTGCCGGAGGCACAGATACGCAGTATTTT.

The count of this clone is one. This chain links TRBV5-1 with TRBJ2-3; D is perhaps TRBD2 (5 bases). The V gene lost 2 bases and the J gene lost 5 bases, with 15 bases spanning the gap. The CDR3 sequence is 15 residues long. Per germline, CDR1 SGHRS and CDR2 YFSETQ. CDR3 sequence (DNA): TGCGCCAGCAGCTTACTGGAGGCCGGTGGAGATACGCAGTATTTT. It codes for CASSLLEAGGDTQYF.

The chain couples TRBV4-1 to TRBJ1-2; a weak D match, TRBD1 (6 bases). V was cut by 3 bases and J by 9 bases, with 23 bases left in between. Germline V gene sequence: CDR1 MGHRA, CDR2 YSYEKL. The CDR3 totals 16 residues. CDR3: CASSQEVPDRRFRYTF. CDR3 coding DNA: TGCGCCAGCAGCCAGGAGGTGCCGGACAGACGTTTTCGCTACACCTTC.

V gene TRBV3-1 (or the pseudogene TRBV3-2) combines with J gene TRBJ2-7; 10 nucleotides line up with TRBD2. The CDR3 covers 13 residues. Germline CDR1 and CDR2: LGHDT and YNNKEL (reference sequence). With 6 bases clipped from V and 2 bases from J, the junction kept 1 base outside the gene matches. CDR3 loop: CASRSGGAYEQYF. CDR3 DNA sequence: TGTGCCAGCAGGAGCGGGGGGGCCTACGAGCAGTACTTC.

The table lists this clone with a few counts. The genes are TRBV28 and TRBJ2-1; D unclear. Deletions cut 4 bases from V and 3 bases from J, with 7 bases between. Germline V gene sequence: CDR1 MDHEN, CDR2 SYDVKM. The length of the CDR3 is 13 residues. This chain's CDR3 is CASSSPGYNEQFF. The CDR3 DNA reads TGTGCCAGCAGTTCCCCAGGCTACAATGAGCAGTTCTTC.

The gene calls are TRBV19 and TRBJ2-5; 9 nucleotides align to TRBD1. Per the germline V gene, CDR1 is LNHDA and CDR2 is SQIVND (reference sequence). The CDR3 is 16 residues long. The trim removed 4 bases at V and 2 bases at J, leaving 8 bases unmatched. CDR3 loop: CASSSRDRDPQETQYF. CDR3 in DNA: TGTGCCAGTAGTAGCCGGGACAGGGACCCTCAAGAGACCCAGTACTTC.

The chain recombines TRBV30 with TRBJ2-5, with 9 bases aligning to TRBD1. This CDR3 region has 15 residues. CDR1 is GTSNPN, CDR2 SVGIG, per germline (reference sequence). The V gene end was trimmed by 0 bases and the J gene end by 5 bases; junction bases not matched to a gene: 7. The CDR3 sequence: CAWSVIQGAAETQYF. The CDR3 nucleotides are TGTGCCTGGAGTGTAATACAGGGGGCGGCGGAGACCCAGTACTTC.

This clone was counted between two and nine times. The CDR3 nucleotides are TGTGCCAGCAGTGGAAGTTACAGGCTTGAAGCTTTCTTT. It is translated as CASSGSYRLEAFF. This chain joins TRBV6-2 or TRBV6-3 and TRBJ1-1; a weak D match, TRBD1 (5 bases). In germline, CDR1 is MNHEY, CDR2 SVGEGT. This CDR3 has 13 residues. With 5 bases removed from V and 7 bases from J, the gap between germline ends came to 14 bases.

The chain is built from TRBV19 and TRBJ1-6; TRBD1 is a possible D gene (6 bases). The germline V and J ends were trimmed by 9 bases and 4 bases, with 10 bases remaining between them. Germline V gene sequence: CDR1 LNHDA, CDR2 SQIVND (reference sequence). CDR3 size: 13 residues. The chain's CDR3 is CASGGAYNSPLHF. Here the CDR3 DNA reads TGTGCCAGCGGGGGGGCTTATAATTCACCCCTCCACTTT.

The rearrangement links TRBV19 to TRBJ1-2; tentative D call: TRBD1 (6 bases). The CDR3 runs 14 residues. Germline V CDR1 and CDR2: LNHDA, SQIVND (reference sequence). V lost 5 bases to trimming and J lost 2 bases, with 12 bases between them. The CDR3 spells CASSEDSRNYGYTF. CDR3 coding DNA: TGTGCCAGTAGTGAGGACAGTAGAAACTATGGCTACACCTTC.